This entry features one T cell receptor (beta chain) sequence. Authors' analysis steps: Nucleated cell number was recorded as an estimate derived from reference gene primer amplification. The table came from immunoSEQ multiplex PCR; TCRdb's copy has only in-frame clones and leaves some out. Clone size and the V and J calls come from that table; the DNA yielded D and trimming. The profile shows 200,000 to 250,000 clones, around 84% of them singletons. This sample stems from a study of blood T cell repertoires in COVID-19. Study-wide background: COVID-19 samples from acute and convalescent phases originated in the United States, Italy and Spain.

The CDR3 loop spans 12 amino acids. V dropped 5 bases and J dropped 4 bases, with 8 bases sitting between them. Germline CDR1 reads MDHEN; CDR2 reads SYDVKM. The sample taken for sequencing was peripheral blood. The sequence derives from a woman between 40 and 50 years old who had recovered from COVID-19. This chain joins TRBV28 and TRBJ1-1; weak D call: TRBD1 (6 bases). CDR3 protein: CASSTGSTEAFF. Written as DNA, the CDR3 is TGTGCCAGCAGTACAGGGTCCACTGAAGCTTTCTTT.